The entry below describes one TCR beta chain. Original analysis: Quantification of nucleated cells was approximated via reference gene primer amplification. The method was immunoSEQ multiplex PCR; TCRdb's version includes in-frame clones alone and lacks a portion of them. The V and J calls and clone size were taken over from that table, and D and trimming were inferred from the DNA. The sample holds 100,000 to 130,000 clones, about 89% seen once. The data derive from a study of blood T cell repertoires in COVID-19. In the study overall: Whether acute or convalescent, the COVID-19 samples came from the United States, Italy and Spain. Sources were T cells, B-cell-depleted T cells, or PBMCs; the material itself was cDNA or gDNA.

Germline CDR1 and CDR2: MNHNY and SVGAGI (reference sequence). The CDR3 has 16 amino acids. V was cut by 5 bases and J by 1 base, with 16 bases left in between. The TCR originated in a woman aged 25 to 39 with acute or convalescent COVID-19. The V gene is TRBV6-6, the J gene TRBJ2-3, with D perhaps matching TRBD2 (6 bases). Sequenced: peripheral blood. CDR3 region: CASSPLLGEGTDTQYF. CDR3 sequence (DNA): TGTGCCAGCAGTCCGCTTCTGGGGGAGGGCACAGATACGCAGTATTTT.